The 17 T cell receptor beta chains below all came from one sample that was sequenced in a study of cytotoxic CD8 clonotypes in ibrutinib-treated CLL. Assay: immunoSEQ multiplex PCR; the TCRdb copy retains only in-frame clones and omits some. The sample lists hundreds of thousands of clones; more than 70% were seen once. The sequencing used PBMCs, collected after 12 months of ibrutinib treatment. These receptors were taken from a human donor with chronic lymphocytic leukemia.

This chain uses TRBV11-2 with TRBJ2-7; 9 nucleotides agree with TRBD1. After removal of 3 bases from V and 3 bases from J, the junction contained 3 bases not matched to a gene. CDR1 SGHAT and CDR2 FQNNGV come from the germline V gene. This CDR3 comprises 14 residues. CDR3 residues: CASSLGTGFYEQYF. The DNA for the CDR3 is TGTGCCAGCAGCTTGGGGACAGGGTTCTACGAGCAGTACTTC.

The chain is built from TRBV7-6 and TRBJ1-1; D gene uncertain. The CDR3 runs 13 residues. With 3 bases removed from V and 1 base from J, the gap between germline ends came to 6 bases. Germline loops: CDR1 SGHVS, CDR2 FNYEAQ. This CDR3 is CASSLAANTEAFF. CDR3 in DNA: TGTGCCAGCAGCTTGGCAGCGAACACTGAAGCTTTCTTT.

This clone was detected only a few times. V usage is TRBV20-1 and J usage is TRBJ2-5, with D hard to call. In germline, CDR1 is DFQATT, CDR2 SNEGSKA (reference sequence). The V end was cut by 5 bases, the J end by 5 bases, with 9 bases between. This CDR3 has 11 residues. This chain's CDR3 is CSALQRETQYF. CDR3 nucleotides: TGCAGTGCTCTACAAAGGGAGACCCAGTACTTC.

The rearrangement uses TRBV19 and TRBJ1-1; perhaps TRBD1 as D (6 bases). From germline, CDR1 is LNHDA and CDR2 SQIVND (reference sequence). This CDR3 contains 20 residues. With 0 bases removed from V and 2 bases from J, the gap between germline ends came to 25 bases. The chain's CDR3 is CASSIEGSRSVGARNTEAFF. The CDR3 coding sequence is TGTGCCAGTAGTATAGAAGGAAGTCGCAGTGTGGGGGCGCGAAACACTGAAGCTTTCTTT.

At least ten counts were recorded for this clone. The rearrangement uses TRBV19 and TRBJ1-2; D perhaps matches TRBD1 (5 bases). The V gene's germline CDR1 is LNHDA and CDR2 SQIVND (reference sequence). This CDR3 has 12 amino acids. Trimming removed 11 bases from V and 8 bases from J, with 18 bases in between. CDR3 loop: CAAAQGAGGYTF. The CDR3 DNA is TGTGCCGCCGCGCAGGGCGCTGGGGGCTACACCTTC.

The chain has TRBV4-1 and TRBJ1-2; 9 bases align to TRBD1. The CDR3 extends over 15 amino acids. The germline V gene encodes CDR1 MGHRA and CDR2 YSYEKL. The junction had 6 bases not matched to a gene; V was cut back by 3 bases and J by 4 bases. The CDR3 nucleotides read TGCGCCAGCAGCCACCCGACAGGGGGTGTCTATGGCTACACCTTC. Amino acids: CASSHPTGGVYGYTF.

The genes are TRBV9 and TRBJ2-7, with D perhaps being TRBD1 or TRBD2 (6 bases each). With 2 bases removed from V and 4 bases from J, the gap between germline ends came to 16 bases. CDR3 length: 15 amino acids. The germline CDR1 and CDR2 sequences are SGDLS and YYNGEE. For the CDR3, the DNA is TGTGCCAGCAGCGTGGGGGGCACCGGGGGATACGAGCAGTACTTC. Its translation is CASSVGGTGGYEQYF. The full variable domain, rest sourced from reference TRBV9 and TRBJ2-7, is DSGVTQTPKHLITATGQRVTLRCSPRSGDLSVYWYQQSLDQGLQFLIQYYNGEERAKGNILERFSAQQFPDLHSELNLSSLELGDSALYFCASSVGGTGGYEQYFGPGTRLTVT.

The V and J genes are TRBV29-1 and TRBJ2-1; 9 bases map to TRBD2. Trimming cost V 4 bases and J 5 bases; bases outside gene matches: 6. The CDR3 contains 14 residues. CDR1 is SQVTM, CDR2 ANQGSEA, per germline. DNA for the CDR3: TGCAGCGTTGCGGGGCTAGCGGGAAACAATGAGCAGTTCTTC. Encoded protein: CSVAGLAGNNEQFF.

The rearrangement joins TRBV7-9 to TRBJ1-2, with D maybe TRBD1 (5 bases). The CDR3 is 13 residues long. CDR1 SEHNR and CDR2 FQNEAQ come from the germline V gene (reference sequence). V was pared by 3 bases and J by 8 bases, with 13 bases between. The CDR3 nucleotides are TGTGCCAGCAGCTTGGGACCGACTCGGGGCTACACCTTC. It yields the protein CASSLGPTRGYTF.

This clone appeared a single time. The J gene is TRBJ2-4, the V gene TRBV7-9; 10 nucleotides line up with TRBD1. Germline trimming cut 7 bases from V and 4 bases from J; bases unmatched to any gene: 4. In germline, CDR1 is SEHNR, CDR2 FQNEAQ (reference sequence). The CDR3 is made up of 14 amino acids. CDR3: CASTGTGDKNIQYF. In nucleotides, the CDR3 is TGTGCCAGCACCGGGACAGGGGATAAAAACATTCAGTACTTC. The full variable domain, in which reference TRBV7-9 and TRBJ2-4 provide the parts outside the CDR3, is DTGVSQNPRHKITKRGQNVTFRCDPISEHNRLYWYRQTLGQGPEFLTYFQNEAQLEKSRLLSDRFSAERPKGSFSTLEIQRTEQGDSAMYLCASTGTGDKNIQYFGAGTRLSVL.

V is TRBV4-1 and J is TRBJ2-1; 10 bases line up with TRBD2. The V and J ends lost 4 bases and 6 bases, in that order; junction bases with no gene match: 6. This CDR3 has 15 residues. The germline V gene has CDR1 MGHRA and CDR2 YSYEKL. For the CDR3, the DNA is TGCGCCAGCAGCCCGCTAGCGGGAGATAGCAATGAGCAGTTCTTC. It encodes CASSPLAGDSNEQFF.

The V call is TRBV6-5, the J call TRBJ1-5; TRBD1 matches 7 bases. This CDR3 region has 14 residues. Germline CDR1 and CDR2: MNHEY and SVGAGI. The junction had 4 bases not matched to a gene; V was cut back by 4 bases and J by 4 bases. CDR3 nucleotides: TGTGCCAGCAGTTTCCGACAGGGTAATCAGCCCCAGCATTTT. This encodes CASSFRQGNQPQHF.

V usage is TRBV5-1 and J usage is TRBJ2-1; 13 bases are a match to TRBD2. Germline loops: CDR1 SGHRS, CDR2 YFSETQ. The trim removed 1 base at V and 8 bases at J, leaving 9 bases unmatched. This CDR3 contains 17 residues. CDR3 amino acids: CASSLRRTSGSDHEQFF. The CDR3 nucleotides read TGCGCCAGCAGCTTGCGGCGGACTAGCGGGAGCGACCATGAGCAGTTCTTC.

There are a few counts of this clone. The chain combines TRBV10-3 with TRBJ2-1; D call uncertain. Germline CDR1 reads ENHRY; CDR2 reads SYGVKD. The CDR3 length is 12 residues. Between the trimmed V and J ends, which lost 5 bases and 13 bases, there was a span of 15 bases. The CDR3 DNA sequence: TGTGCCATCAGTACTATAGCCGGACCCCAGTTCTTC. It codes for CAISTIAGPQFF.

The genes are TRBV7-9 and TRBJ1-1, with TRBD1 identical over 8 bases. Germline V CDR1 and CDR2: SEHNR, FQNEAQ (reference sequence). There are 15 residues in the CDR3. The J segment lost 1 base and the V segment lost 5 bases, leaving 6 bases of the junction unmatched. The CDR3 loop is CASSARQGRNTEAFF. Here the CDR3 DNA reads TGTGCCAGCAGCGCCAGACAGGGGAGGAACACTGAAGCTTTCTTT. Full variable domain (remainder filled in from reference TRBV7-9 and TRBJ1-1): DTGVSQNPRHKITKRGQNVTFRCDPISEHNRLYWYRQTLGQGPEFLTYFQNEAQLEKSRLLSDRFSAERPKGSFSTLEIQRTEQGDSAMYLCASSARQGRNTEAFFGQGTRLTVV.

The J gene is TRBJ1-4, the V gene TRBV6-6, with 8 bases that match TRBD1. Germline CDR1 reads MNHNY; CDR2 reads SVGAGI (reference sequence). V gave up 6 bases and J gave up 8 bases; unmatched junction bases: 11. The CDR3 length is 15 residues. The DNA for the CDR3 is TGTGCCAGCAGCAAAAAGGACAGGGCACCCGAAAAACTGTTTTTT. Translation gives CASSKKDRAPEKLFF.

This chain links TRBV27 with TRBJ2-1; TRBD2 matches 9 bases. The ends lost 6 bases at V and 8 bases at J; junction bases unmatched: 14. Germline-derived CDR1 and CDR2 are MNHEY and SMNVEV (reference sequence). The CDR3 has 16 residues. The CDR3 loop reads CASRVALAGQFDEQFF. DNA of the CDR3: TGTGCCAGCAGAGTCGCCCTAGCGGGACAATTCGATGAGCAGTTCTTC.